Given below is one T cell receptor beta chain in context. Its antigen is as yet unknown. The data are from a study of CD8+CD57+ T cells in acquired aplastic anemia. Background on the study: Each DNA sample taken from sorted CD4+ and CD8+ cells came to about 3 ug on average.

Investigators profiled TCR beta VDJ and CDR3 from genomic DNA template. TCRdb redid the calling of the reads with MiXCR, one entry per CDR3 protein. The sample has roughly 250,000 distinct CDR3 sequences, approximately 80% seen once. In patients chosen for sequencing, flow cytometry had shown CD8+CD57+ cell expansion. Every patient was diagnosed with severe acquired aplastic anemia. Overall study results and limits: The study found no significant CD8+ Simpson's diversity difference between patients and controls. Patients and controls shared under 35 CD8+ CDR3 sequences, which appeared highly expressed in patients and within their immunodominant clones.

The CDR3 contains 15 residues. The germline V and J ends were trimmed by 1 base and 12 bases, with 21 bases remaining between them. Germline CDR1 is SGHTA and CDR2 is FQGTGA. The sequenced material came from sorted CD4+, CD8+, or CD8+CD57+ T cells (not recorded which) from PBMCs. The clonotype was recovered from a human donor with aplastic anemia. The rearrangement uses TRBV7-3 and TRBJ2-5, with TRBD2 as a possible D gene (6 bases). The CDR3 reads CASSLIAAGGVSEYF. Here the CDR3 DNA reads TGTGCCAGCAGCTTAATAGCGGCTGGGGGAGTGTCCGAGTACTTC.